The subject of this entry is one T cell receptor (beta chain). This record belongs to a study of response to subunit inactivated influenza vaccine. Using its own MiXCR run on the RT-PCR reads, TCRdb lists one record per CDR3 protein. The sample yields about 500,000 distinct CDR3 sequences, approximately 16% seen once. This specimen was CD4+ T cells sorted from PBMCs, taken 23 months after vaccination. The sequence derives from a man between 50 and 75 years old who received an inactivated influenza vaccine.

CDR3 sequence: CASRGQGLDTQYF. The DNA of the CDR3 is TGTGCCAGCAGGGGCCAGGGGTTAGATACGCAGTATTTT. The chain joins TRBV28 to TRBJ2-3; D is perhaps TRBD1 (6 bases). V was trimmed by 6 bases and J by 5 bases, leaving 12 bases between them. The CDR3 extends over 13 amino acids. Germline V gene sequence: CDR1 MDHEN, CDR2 SYDVKM. The full variable domain, rest sourced from reference TRBV28 and TRBJ2-3, is DVKVTQSSRYLVKRTGEKVFLECVQDMDHENMFWYRQDPGLGLRLIYFSYDVKMKEKGDIPEGYSVSREKKERFSLILESASTNQTSMYLCASRGQGLDTQYFGPGTRLTVL.